This entry lists 6 T cell receptor beta chains sequenced from one sample in a study of T cell responses to AZD1222 COVID-19 vaccine. Repertoires were generated with immunoSEQ multiplex PCR, while TCRdb's copy carries only in-frame clones and drops some. The sample shows 150,000 or so clones, nearly 90% of them seen only once. The source material was peripheral blood, sampled on day 0 of AZD1222 vaccination. These receptors were obtained from an adult in good health.

This rearrangement joins TRBV6-1 to TRBJ1-2; no firm D call. V was shortened by 0 bases and J by 7 bases, with 9 bases between the two germline ends. Germline V gene sequence: CDR1 MNHNS, CDR2 SASEGT. The CDR3 covers 13 residues. Here the CDR3 DNA reads TGTGCCAGCAGTGAAGCAGAACGGAGTGGCTACACCTTC. Translation: CASSEAERSGYTF.

This clone was recorded only once. The chain employs TRBV7-6 and TRBJ2-5; possible D gene TRBD2, 5 bases. This CDR3 has 13 amino acids. Germline CDR1 SGHVS, CDR2 FNYEAQ. Trimming left V 5 bases short and J 2 bases short, with 9 bases between. The CDR3 region has the DNA TGTGCCAGCAGCCCACTAGGTCAAGAGACCCAGTACTTC. Protein product: CASSPLGQETQYF.

The chain employs TRBV19 and TRBJ1-2, with 7 bases that match TRBD1. CDR3 length equals 13 residues. CDR1 and CDR2 (germline): LNHDA, SQIVND (reference sequence). V lost 8 bases to trimming and J lost 4 bases; unmatched junction nucleotides: 7. Here the CDR3 DNA reads TGTGCCAGTCGCCGGGACAGCGTCTATGGCTACACCTTC. As protein: CASRRDSVYGYTF.

The chain employs TRBV6-5 and TRBJ1-2; 8 nucleotides match TRBD1. With 0 bases clipped from V and 7 bases from J, the junction kept 7 bases outside the gene matches. The CDR3 is 15 residues long. Germline V gene data show CDR1 as MNHEY and CDR2 as SVGAGI. The CDR3 DNA is TGTGCCAGCAGTTACTCGACGGACAGGGTTGGTGGCTACACCTTC. Translating gives CASSYSTDRVGGYTF.

The J gene is TRBJ2-1, the V gene TRBV20-1; 10 nucleotides match TRBD2. The V and J ends lost 3 bases and 8 bases, in that order; junction bases with no gene match: 13. From germline, CDR1 is DFQATT and CDR2 SNEGSKA (reference sequence). The CDR3 is made up of 16 amino acids. CDR3 protein: CSASGRTSGPQDEQFF. DNA of the CDR3: TGCAGTGCTAGTGGTAGGACTAGCGGACCTCAGGATGAGCAGTTCTTC.

The chain joins TRBV5-4 to TRBJ2-1; D unclear. Germline V lookup: CDR1 SGHNT, CDR2 YYREEE (reference sequence). V lost 2 bases to trimming and J lost 2 bases, with 11 bases between them. CDR3 length equals 15 residues. The CDR3 bases are TGTGCCAGCAGCTTACCGGGTCCTACCTACAATGAGCAGTTCTTC. Encoded protein: CASSLPGPTYNEQFF.